This entry features one T cell receptor (beta chain) sequence. Antigen unknown. This CDR3 is 16 amino acids long. The germline V gene has CDR1 SGHTA and CDR2 FQGNSA. With 2 bases clipped from V and 1 base from J, the junction kept 4 bases outside the gene matches. The PCR had 60 Vbeta and 13 Jbeta primers. Here immunoSEQ multiplex PCR was the method, and the copy in TCRdb shows in-frame clones only, minus some. The data hold roughly 75,000 clones, with around 84% observed a single time. The data are from a study of cytomegalovirus exposure and HLA in healthy donors. Donors were nominally healthy when sampled, though unrecorded immune exposures were likely. Regarding the study as a whole: TCR beta sequences reportedly predicted the HLA-A and HLA-B alleles of most subjects accurately.

V gene TRBV7-2 combines with J gene TRBJ2-3, with 9 nucleotides matching TRBD2. The sequence derives from a man between 65 and 85 years old in good health and CMV-seropositive. The sequencing sample was made of PBMCs. CDR3 region: CASSLQAGGGTDTQYF. CDR3 nucleotide sequence: TGTGCCAGCAGCTTACAAGCGGGGGGCGGCACAGATACGCAGTATTTT.